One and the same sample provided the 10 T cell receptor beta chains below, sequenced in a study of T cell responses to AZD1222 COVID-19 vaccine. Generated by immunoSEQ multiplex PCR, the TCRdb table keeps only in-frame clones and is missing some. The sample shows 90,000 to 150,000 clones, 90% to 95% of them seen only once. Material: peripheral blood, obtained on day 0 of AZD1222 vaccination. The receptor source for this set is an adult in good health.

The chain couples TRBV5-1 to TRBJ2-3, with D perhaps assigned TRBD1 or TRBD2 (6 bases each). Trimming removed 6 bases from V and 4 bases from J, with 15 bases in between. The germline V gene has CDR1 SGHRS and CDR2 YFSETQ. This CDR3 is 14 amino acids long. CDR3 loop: CASTKIRGADTQYF. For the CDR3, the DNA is TGCGCCAGCACCAAAATTAGGGGGGCAGATACGCAGTATTTT.

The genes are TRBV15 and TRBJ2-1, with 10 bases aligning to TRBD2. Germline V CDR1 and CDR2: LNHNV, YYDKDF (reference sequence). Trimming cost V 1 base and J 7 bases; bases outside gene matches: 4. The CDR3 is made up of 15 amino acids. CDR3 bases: TGTGCCACCAGCAGAGGGGCTAGCGGGGGAAATGAGCAGTTCTTC. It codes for CATSRGASGGNEQFF. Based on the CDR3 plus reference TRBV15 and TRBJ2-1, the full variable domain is DAMVIQNPRYQVTQFGKPVTLSCSQTLNHNVMYWYQQKSSQAPKLLFHYYDKDFNNEADTPDNFQSRRPNTSFCFLDIRSPGLGDTAMYLCATSRGASGGNEQFFGPGTRLTVL.

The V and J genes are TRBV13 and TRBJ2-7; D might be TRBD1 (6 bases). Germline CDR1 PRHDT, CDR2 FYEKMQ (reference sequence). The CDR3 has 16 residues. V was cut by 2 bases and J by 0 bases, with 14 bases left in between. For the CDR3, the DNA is TGTGCCAGCAGCTTAATGGCAGGGGAGACCTCCTACGAGCAGTACTTC. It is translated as CASSLMAGETSYEQYF.

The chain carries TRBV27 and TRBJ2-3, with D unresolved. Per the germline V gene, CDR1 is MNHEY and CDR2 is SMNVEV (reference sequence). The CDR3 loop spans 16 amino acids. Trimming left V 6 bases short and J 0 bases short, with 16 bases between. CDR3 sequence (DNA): TGTGCCAGCAGGGGTTTTTCTGGCCGAAGCACAGATACGCAGTATTTT. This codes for CASRGFSGRSTDTQYF.

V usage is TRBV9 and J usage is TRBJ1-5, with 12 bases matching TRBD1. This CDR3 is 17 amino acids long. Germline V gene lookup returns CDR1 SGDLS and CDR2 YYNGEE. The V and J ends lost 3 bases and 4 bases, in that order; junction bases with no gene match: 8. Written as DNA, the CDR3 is TGTGCCAGCAGCGAGGGGACAGGGGGCTTCTTTAATCAGCCCCAGCATTTT. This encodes CASSEGTGGFFNQPQHF.

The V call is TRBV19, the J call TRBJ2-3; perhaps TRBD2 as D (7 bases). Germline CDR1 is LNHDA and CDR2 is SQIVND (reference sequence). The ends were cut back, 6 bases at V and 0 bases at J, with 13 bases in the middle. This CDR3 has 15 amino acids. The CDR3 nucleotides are TGTGCCAGTAGGAGGGGGGGCCCTAGCACAGATACGCAGTATTTT. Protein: CASRRGGPSTDTQYF.

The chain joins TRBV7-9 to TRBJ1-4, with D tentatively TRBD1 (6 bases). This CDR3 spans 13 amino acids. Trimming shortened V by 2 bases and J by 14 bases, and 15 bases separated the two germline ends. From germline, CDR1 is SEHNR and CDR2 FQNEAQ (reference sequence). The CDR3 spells CASSLNLGAGLFF. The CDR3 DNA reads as TGTGCCAGCAGCTTAAACCTGGGGGCAGGGCTGTTTTTT.

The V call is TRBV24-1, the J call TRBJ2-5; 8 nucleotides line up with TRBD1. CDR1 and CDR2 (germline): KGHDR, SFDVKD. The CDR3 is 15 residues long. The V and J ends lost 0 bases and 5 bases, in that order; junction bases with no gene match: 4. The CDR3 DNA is TGTGCCACCAGTGATTTGACGAGACAGGGGGAGACCCAGTACTTC. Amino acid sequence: CATSDLTRQGETQYF.

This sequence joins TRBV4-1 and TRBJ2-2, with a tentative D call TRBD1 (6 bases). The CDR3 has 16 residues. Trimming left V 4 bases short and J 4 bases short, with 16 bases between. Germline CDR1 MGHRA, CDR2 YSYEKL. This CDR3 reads CASSRTPDSLTGELFF. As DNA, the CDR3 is TGCGCCAGCAGCCGAACTCCGGACAGTCTCACCGGGGAGCTGTTTTTT.

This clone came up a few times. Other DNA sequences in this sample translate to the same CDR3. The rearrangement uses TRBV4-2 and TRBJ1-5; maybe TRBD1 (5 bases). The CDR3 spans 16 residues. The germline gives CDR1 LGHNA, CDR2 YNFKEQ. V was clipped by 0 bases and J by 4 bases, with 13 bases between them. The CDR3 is CASSQEKGRVNQPQHF. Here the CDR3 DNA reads TGTGCCAGCAGCCAAGAAAAGGGACGGGTTAATCAGCCCCAGCATTTT.